Given below is one T cell receptor (beta chain) in context. The antigen remains unidentified. Here immunoSEQ multiplex PCR was the method, and the copy in TCRdb shows in-frame clones only, minus some. Of more than 100,000 clones in the sample, 80% to 95% were seen once. The record originates from a study of graft-versus-host responses after intestinal transplantation. Turning to the study itself: Recipients got multivisceral, liver-intestinal, or isolated intestinal transplants. Study-wide points: Investigators detected GvH clones in recipient marrow, with some emerging earlier in ileum or blood. Graft-donor T cell macrochimerism in patients accompanied high graft-versus-host to host-versus-graft clonal ratios in allografts.

V was clipped by 9 bases and J by 4 bases, with 12 bases between them. Germline assignment: CDR1 SNHLY and CDR2 FYNNEI. The CDR3 totals 12 residues. The J gene is TRBJ1-1, the V gene TRBV2; D remains ambiguous. The sequence was collected from a human donor who received an intestinal transplant. Specimen: unstimulated CD8+ T cells sorted from spleen or lymph node cells, collected before intestinal transplant. CDR3: CARLPEGTEAFF. CDR3 sequence (DNA): TGTGCCAGACTTCCTGAGGGCACTGAAGCTTTCTTT. Based on the CDR3 plus reference TRBV2 and TRBJ1-1, the full variable domain is EPEVTQTPSHQVTQMGQEVILRCVPISNHLYFYWYRQILGQKVEFLVSFYNNEISEKSEIFDDQFSVERPDGSNFTLKIRSTKLEDSAMYFCARLPEGTEAFFGQGTRLTVV.